One and the same sample provided the 26 T cell receptor beta chains below, sequenced in a study of cytomegalovirus exposure and HLA in healthy donors (TCRdb year 2017). Libraries were made using the immunoSEQ multiplex PCR assay. The multiplex PCR relied on a mix of 60 forward primers for TCR Vbeta segments and 13 reverse primers for TCR Jbeta segments. The clones in this table, taken by TCRdb from immuneACCESS, are in-frame only. Not every clone is retained; where verified, under half of the shortfall comes from an unresolved V gene, and the cause of the rest is unknown. The sample table records fewer than 85,000 clones. Together, the top ten hold approximately 4.2% of the sample. The sequencing sample was made of PBMCs. These receptors originate from a man younger than 40 in good health and CMV-seronegative.

The V gene is TRBV6-5, the J gene TRBJ2-6; D unresolved. This CDR3 spans 16 amino acids. Germline values: CDR1 MNHEY, CDR2 SVGAGI. V lost 2 bases and J lost 4, with 12 bases in between. CDR3 sequence (DNA): TGTGCCAGCAGTTACCCGGCGGTGTACGGGGCCAACGTCCTGACTTTC. Its translation: CASSYPAVYGANVLTF.

The gene calls are TRBV6-5 and TRBJ2-3; D is perhaps TRBD1 (5 bases). The CDR3 is 14 amino acids. Germline V gene lookup returns CDR1 MNHEY and CDR2 SVGAGI. Between the trimmed V and J ends, which lost 4 bases and 6 bases, there was a span of 14 bases. In DNA form, the CDR3 reads TGTGCCAGCAGTTCCAAAAGGGGTCTGGATACGCAGTATTTT. This gives the protein CASSSKRGLDTQYF.

This chain connects TRBV4-2 to TRBJ2-6, with a weak D call TRBD1 (5 bases). The CDR3 is 17 residues long. The V gene's germline CDR1 is LGHNA and CDR2 YNFKEQ. V shed 5 bases and J shed 6 bases, with 20 bases lying between them. In DNA form, the CDR3 reads TGTGCCAGCAGCGTAGGGCCGCGACAGTTGGCGGCCAACGTCCTGACTTTC. This sequence encodes CASSVGPRQLAANVLTF.

The chain carries TRBV4-1 and TRBJ2-1; no clear D. Germline loops: CDR1 MGHRA, CDR2 YSYEKL. There are 16 residues in the CDR3. Trimming pared 2 bases from V and 0 bases from J, leaving 11 bases between. The CDR3 loop is CASSQQDLVSYNEQFF. The CDR3 coding sequence is TGCGCCAGCAGCCAACAAGACTTAGTCTCCTACAATGAGCAGTTCTTC.

This chain links TRBV5-4 with TRBJ2-2; 7 bases map to TRBD1. The CDR3 has 13 residues. CDR1 and CDR2 (germline): SGHNT, YYREEE (reference sequence). V lost 4 bases, J lost 7 bases, and 4 bases stayed unmatched. CDR3 in amino acids: CASSTDRDGELFF. In DNA form, the CDR3 reads TGTGCCAGCAGCACCGACAGGGACGGGGAGCTGTTTTTT.

The chain recombines TRBV7-9 with TRBJ1-2, with 10 bases aligning to TRBD1. Germline V gene sequence: CDR1 SEHNR, CDR2 FQNEAQ (reference sequence). The CDR3 covers 14 residues. Trimming took 5 bases from V and 4 from J; bases not matched to a gene: 4. The CDR3 DNA reads as TGTGCCAGCAGCGACAGGGGGCGCGGCTATGGCTACACCTTC. Its protein is CASSDRGRGYGYTF.

This chain connects TRBV11-2 to TRBJ1-2, with D unclear. The germline V and J ends were trimmed by 5 bases and 0 bases, with 22 bases remaining between them. The CDR3 spans 18 residues. In germline, CDR1 is SGHAT, CDR2 FQNNGV. The CDR3 DNA reads as TGTGCCAGCAGCCGGCATCCAGGTGTTCTTTTACCTAACTATGGCTACACCTTC. It encodes CASSRHPGVLLPNYGYTF.

The chain joins TRBV18 to TRBJ2-7; tentative D call: TRBD1 (5 bases). Germline V CDR1 and CDR2: KGHSH, LQKENI. Between the trimmed V and J ends, which lost 6 bases and 6 bases, there was a span of 15 bases. The CDR3 is 13 amino acids. CDR3 loop: CASSPDRELEQYF. For the CDR3, the DNA is TGTGCCAGCTCCCCAGACAGAGAACTCGAGCAGTACTTC.

V and J are TRBV9 and TRBJ2-2, with a weak D call TRBD1 (6 bases). Germline V gives CDR1 SGDLS, CDR2 YYNGEE. The CDR3 is 16 amino acids. The V end lost 0 bases, the J end lost 0 bases, and 9 bases lay between the germline ends. The CDR3 here is CASSVVGTTNTGELFF. CDR3 bases: TGTGCCAGCAGCGTAGTAGGGACAACGAACACCGGGGAGCTGTTTTTT.

The chain uses TRBV9 and TRBJ2-2; 7 nucleotides match TRBD2. This CDR3 is built from 16 residues. Trimming at V came to 0 bases and at J to 1 base, leaving 3 bases not matched to a gene. Germline CDR1 SGDLS, CDR2 YYNGEE. Here the CDR3 DNA reads TGTGCCAGCAGCGTAGATGGCGGGGGGAACACCGGGGAGCTGTTTTTT. It translates to CASSVDGGGNTGELFF. The full variable domain, in which reference TRBV9 and TRBJ2-2 provide the parts outside the CDR3, is DSGVTQTPKHLITATGQRVTLRCSPRSGDLSVYWYQQSLDQGLQFLIQYYNGEERAKGNILERFSAQQFPDLHSELNLSSLELGDSALYFCASSVDGGGNTGELFFGEGSRLTVL.

The chain combines TRBV2 with TRBJ2-7, with D possibly being TRBD1 (5 bases). The CDR3 has 15 amino acids. Trimming shortened V by 6 bases and J by 4 bases, and 19 bases separated the two germline ends. CDR1 is SNHLY, CDR2 FYNNEI, per germline. Here the CDR3 DNA reads TGTGCCAGCAGCGTTGACAGTCACGCGGTTTACGAGCAGTACTTC. It specifies CASSVDSHAVYEQYF.

The rearrangement joins TRBV11-2 to TRBJ2-6; D gene unclear. Trimming took off 3 bases at V and 5 bases at J, with 8 bases between the two ends. This CDR3 has 14 amino acids. Germline V lookup: CDR1 SGHAT, CDR2 FQNNGV. CDR3 protein: CASSLELRANVLTF. CDR3 sequence (DNA): TGTGCCAGCAGCTTGGAACTACGGGCCAACGTCCTGACTTTC.

The chain is built from TRBV5-6 and TRBJ1-2; 7 bases are shared with TRBD1. V was pared by 4 bases and J by 6 bases, with 9 bases of the junction left unmatched. The germline V gene encodes CDR1 SGHDT and CDR2 YYEEEE. The CDR3 spans 14 residues. CDR3 nucleotides: TGTGCCAGCAGCACCCCCCGACAGGGACATGGCTACACCTTC. The encoded protein is CASSTPRQGHGYTF. The full variable domain, its missing parts supplied by reference TRBV5-6 and TRBJ1-2, is DAGVTQSPTHLIKTRGQQVTLRCSPKSGHDTVSWYQQALGQGPQFIFQYYEEEERQRGNFPDRFSGHQFPNYSSELNVNALLLGDSALYLCASSTPRQGHGYTFGSGTRLTVV.

The rearrangement uses TRBV5-1 and TRBJ1-2, with TRBD1 matching 7 bases. With 4 bases clipped from V and 0 bases from J, the junction kept 9 bases outside the gene matches. The germline V gene encodes CDR1 SGHRS and CDR2 YFSETQ. The CDR3 is 16 residues long. The CDR3 loop reads CASSLYRDRANYGYTF. The CDR3 DNA reads TGCGCCAGCAGCCTGTACCGGGACAGAGCTAACTATGGCTACACCTTC.

The chain is built from TRBV2 and TRBJ1-3; D not certain. Germline-derived CDR1 and CDR2 are SNHLY and FYNNEI. With 2 bases removed from V and 4 bases from J, the gap between germline ends came to 18 bases. The CDR3 is 17 amino acids. The CDR3 is CASSERRLSDMGNTIYF. The CDR3 nucleotides read TGTGCCAGCAGTGAACGGCGACTTTCCGATATGGGAAACACCATATATTTT.

J is TRBJ2-7 and V is TRBV18; D remains unclear. V lost 3 bases to trimming and J lost 0 bases, with 12 bases between them. Germline V gene lookup returns CDR1 KGHSH and CDR2 LQKENI. There are 15 residues in the CDR3. For the CDR3, the DNA is TGTGCCAGCTCACCTGCCCCGACGGGCTCCTACGAGCAGTACTTC. It specifies CASSPAPTGSYEQYF.

This chain connects TRBV1 to TRBJ2-7; the table's TRBD1 call for D was not verified on the DNA. TRBV1 is classified as a pseudogene. The CDR3 is 15 residues long. The CDR3 reads CTSSQVAGATYEQYF. CDR3 nucleotides: TGCACCAGCAGCCAAGTGGCAGGGGCAACCTACGAGCAGTACTTC.

The chain has TRBV25-1 and TRBJ2-1; D unclear. Germline CDR1 reads MGHDK; CDR2 reads SYGVNS. The V end was cut by 0 bases, the J end by 5 bases, with 14 bases between. The CDR3 totals 16 residues. CDR3 DNA: TGTGCCAGCAGTGAATATGCTTCGCAGCGAGACAATGAGCAGTTCTTC. Its translation: CASSEYASQRDNEQFF.

This rearrangement joins TRBV29-1 to TRBJ2-2, with TRBD2 as a possible D gene (5 bases). The length of the CDR3 is 14 residues. Germline lookup yields CDR1 SQVTM and CDR2 ANQGSEA. Between the trimmed V and J ends, which lost 5 bases and 1 base, there was a span of 11 bases. The CDR3 DNA reads TGCAGCGTTTTACAGCGGATGAACACCGGGGAGCTGTTTTTT. Translated, it gives CSVLQRMNTGELFF.

J is TRBJ1-1 and V is TRBV6-1; 8 bases map to TRBD1. The germline V gene has CDR1 MNHNS and CDR2 SASEGT. Trimming removed 3 bases from V and 3 bases from J; junction bases left unmatched: 3. The CDR3 length is 14 residues. CDR3 residues: CASSEQGADTEAFF. CDR3 coding DNA: TGTGCCAGCAGTGAGCAGGGGGCCGACACTGAAGCTTTCTTT.

The chain is built from TRBV6-6 and TRBJ2-2; 12 nucleotides align to TRBD2. The CDR3 loop spans 16 amino acids. Germline CDR1 and CDR2: MNHNY and SVGAGI (reference sequence). The ends lost 7 bases at V and 3 bases at J; junction bases unmatched: 6. This CDR3 is CASTASGGAHTGELFF. The CDR3 nucleotides are TGTGCCAGCACTGCTAGCGGGGGGGCCCACACCGGGGAGCTGTTTTTT.

The J gene is TRBJ2-5, the V gene TRBV18; D uncertain. The DNA end lines up better with TRBJ2-7; the J call may be wrong. The CDR3 is 12 residues long. Germline values: CDR1 KGHSH, CDR2 LQKENI. The CDR3 is CASSWATYEQYF. CDR3 coding DNA: TGTGCCAGCTCATGGGCGACCTACGAGCAGTACTTC.

This sequence joins TRBV15 and TRBJ2-1; TRBD2 is a possible D gene (6 bases). Germline V gene data show CDR1 as LNHNV and CDR2 as YYDKDF (reference sequence). CDR3 length: 16 residues. V was pared by 1 base and J by 6 bases, with 16 bases between. CDR3 nucleotides: TGTGCCACCAGCAGAGTCGCGTTAGTGGGGGGCAATGAGCAGTTCTTC. It is translated as CATSRVALVGGNEQFF.

The V gene is TRBV5-1, the J gene TRBJ2-3; D may be TRBD2 (6 bases). The CDR3 covers 16 residues. The V gene lost 2 bases and the J gene lost 0 bases, with 13 bases spanning the gap. Germline-derived CDR1 and CDR2 are SGHRS and YFSETQ. For the CDR3, the DNA is TGCGCCAGCAGCTTACCCCTAGCGTCTAGCACAGATACGCAGTATTTT. Protein sequence: CASSLPLASSTDTQYF.

This chain links TRBV18 with TRBJ1-5; D is unresolved. CDR1 is KGHSH and CDR2 is LQKENI in the germline V gene. This CDR3 is 14 amino acids long. V was clipped by 3 bases and J by 7 bases, with 13 bases between them. The CDR3 DNA reads as TGTGCCAGCTCACCTGCGAGGACTGGGCAGCCCCAGCATTTT. This codes for CASSPARTGQPQHF.

V usage is TRBV4-1 and J usage is TRBJ2-1; 8 nucleotides match TRBD2. V lost 2 bases, J lost 2 bases, and 2 bases stayed unmatched. CDR1 is MGHRA, CDR2 YSYEKL, per germline. The length of the CDR3 is 15 residues. The CDR3, as DNA: TGCGCCAGCAGCCAACGGGGGGGGGCCTACAATGAGCAGTTCTTC. Translating it yields CASSQRGGAYNEQFF.